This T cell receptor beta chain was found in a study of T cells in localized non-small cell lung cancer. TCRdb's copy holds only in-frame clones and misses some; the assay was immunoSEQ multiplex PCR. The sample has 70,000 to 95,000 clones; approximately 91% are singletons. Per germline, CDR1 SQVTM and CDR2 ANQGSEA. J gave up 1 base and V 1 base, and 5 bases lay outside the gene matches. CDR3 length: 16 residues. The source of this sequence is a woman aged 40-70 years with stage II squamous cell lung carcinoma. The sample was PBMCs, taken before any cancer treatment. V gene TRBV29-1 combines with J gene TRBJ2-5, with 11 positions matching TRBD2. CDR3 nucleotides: TGCAGCGTTGAAGGTCTAGCGGGGGGCACCCAAGAGACCCAGTACTTC. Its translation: CSVEGLAGGTQETQYF.